This T cell receptor (beta chain) appears in the sequencing data of a study of control samples from healthy donors and cancer patients. Data came from immunoSEQ multiplex PCR; TCRdb stores just in-frame clones and leaves some out. The sample carries about 140,000 clones, approximately 86% recorded once. The CDR3 contains 17 residues. V gave up 0 bases and J gave up 10 bases, with 21 bases separating them. Per the germline V gene, CDR1 is LNHNV and CDR2 is YYDKDF (reference sequence). This clone turned up a few times. The specimen sequenced was blood. The source of this sequence is a woman between 25 and 40 years old in good health. The rearrangement uses TRBV15 and TRBJ1-4; tentative D call: TRBD1 (6 bases). The CDR3 DNA reads TGTGCCACCAGCAGAGATACGGGCGGGGGGCTCAGTTCAAAACTGTTTTTT. It specifies CATSRDTGGGLSSKLFF.